What follows is one TCR beta chain and its context. TCRdb processed the 5' RACE reads again and assigns one entry to each CDR3 protein, with no DNA. This sample lists 400,000 to 550,000 distinct CDR3 sequences; its ten largest clones have roughly 7.2%. This CDR3 region has 13 residues. CDR1 and CDR2 (germline): DFQATT, SNEGSKA (reference sequence). This sample was included in a study of T cells expressing NK-cell markers. Study at large: It was sorted CD3+CD56+NKG2C+, CD3+CD56+NKG2C- and CD3+CD56-NKG2C+ T cells that supplied the TCR beta repertoires.

The chain couples TRBV20-1 to TRBJ2-7. The TCR comes from a woman between 18 and 70 years old in good health. The specimen was blood T cells: a sorted CD56 or NKG2C T cell subset, CD4+ or CD8+ T cells, or bulk PBMC T cells (not recorded which). This chain's CDR3 is CSARGLASYEQYF.